The 20 T cell receptor beta chains given below trace back to one sample, sequenced in a study of human T cells and chemical hapten exposure. TCRdb reprocessed the RACE reads via MiXCR and lists one record per CDR3 protein. Of around 330,000 distinct CDR3 sequences listed, over 5% are singletons. The time point denotes: pre-sensitization, week 0. Treatment denoted: therapeutic diphenylcyclopropenone sensitization with weekly scalp DPC. Sample: whole blood, taken in connection with sensitization to the hapten diphenylcyclopropenone (DPC). The receptor set was obtained from a woman younger than 35 with alopecia areata. Some clones in this sample may be carry-over from other donors' samples.

This clonotype was observed a few times. The chain carries TRBV12-3 or TRBV12-4 and TRBJ2-5; perhaps TRBD2 as D (5 bases). The CDR3 sequence is 16 residues long. With 1 base removed from V and 1 base from J, the gap between germline ends came to 13 bases. CDR3 coding DNA: TGTGCCAGCAGTTTAGATGGAGGAAGGAGCCAAGAGACCCAGTACTTC. This translates into CASSLDGGRSQETQYF.

This clonotype was seen at least ten times. This sequence joins TRBV12-3 or TRBV12-4 and TRBJ2-2; D unclear. The CDR3 is 14 residues long. The V and J ends lost 3 bases and 2 bases respectively, with 7 bases between them. The CDR3 DNA reads as TGTGCCAGCAGTTTTCAAGCTAACACCGGGGAGCTGTTTTTT. Protein product: CASSFQANTGELFF.

The rearrangement links TRBV18 to TRBJ2-6, with 9 nucleotides matching TRBD1. CDR3 size: 17 residues. Trimming at V came to 6 bases and at J to 2 bases, leaving 8 bases not matched to a gene. The germline V gene has CDR1 KGHSH and CDR2 LQKENI. In DNA, the CDR3 is TGTGCCAGCTCGGACATTACAGGGGGCGCTGGGGCCAACGTCCTGACTTTC. The encoded protein is CASSDITGGAGANVLTF.

This clonotype was found many times. The chain employs TRBV20-1 and TRBJ2-7; 7 bases align to TRBD2. The CDR3 has 15 residues. V lost 1 base and J lost 6; bases outside the gene matches: 12. Germline lookup yields CDR1 DFQATT and CDR2 SNEGSKA (reference sequence). CDR3 nucleotide sequence: TGCAGTGCTAGAGTTCCCGGGACTATCGGGGGCGAGCAGTACTTC. Protein product: CSARVPGTIGGEQYF.

This clonotype was detected many times. This sequence joins TRBV4-3 and TRBJ2-7; D is unclear. The CDR3 spans 15 residues. CDR1 and CDR2 (germline): LGHNA, YSLEER. Between the trimmed V and J ends, which lost 5 bases and 2 bases, there was a span of 16 bases. Here the CDR3 reads CASSSSHSLTYEQYF. The CDR3 DNA reads TGCGCCAGCAGCTCGTCTCATTCCCTAACCTACGAGCAGTACTTC.

In its sample, this clonotype was seen a few times. The chain joins TRBV5-4 to TRBJ2-3; D gene unclear. Germline values: CDR1 SGHNT, CDR2 YYREEE (reference sequence). Deletions cut 4 bases from V and 3 bases from J, with 12 bases between. CDR3 length equals 14 residues. CDR3 amino acids: CASSILNPTDTQYF. The CDR3 region has the DNA TGTGCCAGCAGCATCTTAAATCCGACAGATACGCAGTATTTT.

This clonotype was detected a few times. The chain couples TRBV11-3 to TRBJ2-1, with no clear D. This CDR3 has 15 amino acids. Germline assignment: CDR1 SGHNT and CDR2 YENEEA. Trimming took off 1 base at V and 1 base at J, with 8 bases between the two ends. Here the CDR3 reads CASSLGDGSYNEQFF. The CDR3 DNA follows: TGTGCCAGCAGCTTAGGAGACGGTTCCTACAATGAGCAGTTCTTC.

This clonotype was seen a handful of times. The CDR3 region has the DNA TGTGCCACCAGAGGGACATCCATGGGGCAGCCCCAGCATTTT. Its protein product is CATRGTSMGQPQHF. The chain joins TRBV15 to TRBJ1-5, with TRBD1 as a possible D gene (6 bases). CDR1 LNHNV and CDR2 YYDKDF come from the germline V gene (reference sequence). Between the trimmed V and J ends, which lost 6 bases and 7 bases, there was a span of 16 bases. CDR3 length equals 14 residues. Filled out from reference TRBV15 and TRBJ1-5, the complete variable domain reads DAMVIQNPRYQVTQFGKPVTLSCSQTLNHNVMYWYQQKSSQAPKLLFHYYDKDFNNEADTPDNFQSRRPNTSFCFLDIRSPGLGDTAMYLCATRGTSMGQPQHFGDGTRLSIL.

The rearrangement joins TRBV12-3 or TRBV12-4 to TRBJ1-2; 7 positions match TRBD1. V was clipped by 3 bases and J by 6 bases; unmatched bases: 4. The CDR3 is 13 residues long. CDR3 sequence: CASSLGTEHGYTF. The CDR3 DNA reads TGTGCCAGCAGTTTGGGGACAGAGCATGGCTACACCTTC.

V usage is TRBV28 and J usage is TRBJ2-5, with D possibly being TRBD2 (6 bases). CDR3 length equals 13 residues. V shed 8 bases and J shed 9 bases, with 19 bases lying between them. The germline CDR1 and CDR2 sequences are MDHEN and SYDVKM. The CDR3 nucleotides are TGTGCCAGCCGCATGGGGGGTCATGAAGCCCAGTACTTC. It translates to CASRMGGHEAQYF. The variable domain in full, completed from reference TRBV28 and TRBJ2-5, reads DVKVTQSSRYLVKRTGEKVFLECVQDMDHENMFWYRQDPGLGLRLIYFSYDVKMKEKGDIPEGYSVSREKKERFSLILESASTNQTSMYLCASRMGGHEAQYFGPGTRLLVL.

In this sample, this clonotype turned up a few times. The chain joins TRBV7-2 to TRBJ1-5; 8 bases agree with TRBD1. The germline CDR1 and CDR2 sequences are SGHTA and FQGNSA. V lost 1 base to trimming and J lost 2 bases; unmatched junction nucleotides: 4. CDR3 size: 16 residues. The chain's CDR3 is CASSLGTGRRNQPQHF. The DNA for the CDR3 is TGTGCCAGCAGCTTAGGGACAGGGCGTCGCAATCAGCCCCAGCATTTT.

There are many counts of this clonotype. The chain combines TRBV4-3 with TRBJ2-7; perhaps TRBD2 as D (6 bases). Trimming cost V 6 bases and J 8 bases, with 20 bases left between them. The CDR3 sequence is 14 residues long. Germline V gene data show CDR1 as LGHNA and CDR2 as YSLEER. The CDR3 loop is CASSRNRREGQQYF. The CDR3, as DNA: TGCGCCAGCAGTCGTAACCGGAGGGAAGGCCAGCAGTACTTC.

This clonotype has a handful of counts. The genes are TRBV7-8 and TRBJ2-1, with no clear D. The CDR3 spans 16 residues. The germline CDR1 and CDR2 sequences are SGHVS and FQNEAQ. V lost 5 bases, J lost 1 base, and 15 bases lay in between. The CDR3, as DNA: TGTGCCAGCAGCCGGACGAACCGTAGGTCCTACAATGAGCAGTTCTTC. Protein product: CASSRTNRRSYNEQFF.

At least ten counts were recorded for this clonotype. The V gene is TRBV2, the J gene TRBJ2-2; 7 bases map to TRBD2. The CDR3 covers 17 residues. Per germline, CDR1 SNHLY and CDR2 FYNNEI. V was pared by 6 bases and J by 5 bases, with 15 bases of the junction left unmatched. The DNA for the CDR3 is TGTGCCAGCAGGGGGCTGGGACTAAGCGTTATGACCGGGGAGCTGTTTTTT. Translated: CASRGLGLSVMTGELFF.

This clonotype showed up just a few times. V is TRBV11-2 and J is TRBJ1-1; D perhaps matches TRBD1 (5 bases). CDR1 and CDR2 from the germline V gene are SGHAT and FQNNGV. The CDR3 consists of 13 residues. Deletions cut 3 bases from V and 8 bases from J, with 13 bases between. CDR3 coding DNA: TGTGCCAGCAGCTTGTCAGGAAGGGGAGAAGCTTTCTTT. It translates to CASSLSGRGEAFF.

This clonotype was detected many times. The V gene is TRBV5-6, the J gene TRBJ2-1; 7 nucleotides agree with TRBD2. With V trimmed by 4 bases and J by 0 bases, 7 bases remained unmatched. Germline V CDR1 and CDR2: SGHDT, YYEEEE. The CDR3 is 16 amino acids. The CDR3 region has the DNA TGTGCCAGCAGCCGAGCGGGGAAAAACTCCTACAATGAGCAGTTCTTC. Translating it yields CASSRAGKNSYNEQFF.

This clonotype turned up a few times. The chain links TRBV28 to TRBJ2-7; a weak D match, TRBD1 (6 bases). Trimming pared 11 bases from V and 8 bases from J, leaving 16 bases between. CDR3 length: 11 amino acids. The germline V gene has CDR1 MDHEN and CDR2 SYDVKM. The CDR3 nucleotides are TGTGCCGGCCAGGGGAAAGAACAGCAGTACTTC. It yields the protein CAGQGKEQQYF.

V and J are TRBV5-1 and TRBJ1-4; D uncertain. The CDR3 is made up of 15 amino acids. Germline CDR1 SGHRS, CDR2 YFSETQ. Trimming pared 4 bases from V and 6 bases from J, leaving 16 bases between. The CDR3 DNA is TGCGCCAGCAGCCCGGACGGGTCGGCAGATGAAAAACTGTTTTTT. Translating it yields CASSPDGSADEKLFF. The variable domain in full, with the rest retrieved from reference TRBV5-1 and TRBJ1-4, is KAGVTQTPRYLIKTRGQQVTLSCSPISGHRSVSWYQQTPGQGLQFLFEYFSETQRNKGNFPGRFSGRQFSNSRSEMNVSTLELGDSALYLCASSPDGSADEKLFFGSGTQLSVL.

The chain carries TRBV5-4 and TRBJ2-1; TRBD2 agrees at 10 bases. The V segment lost 1 base and the J segment 3 bases; nucleotides outside the gene matches: 10. CDR3 length equals 18 residues. The V gene's germline CDR1 is SGHNT and CDR2 YYREEE (reference sequence). The CDR3 loop is CASSLKGIAGGHYNEQFF. DNA for the CDR3: TGTGCCAGCAGCTTGAAAGGAATAGCGGGGGGCCACTACAATGAGCAGTTCTTC.

The chain links TRBV6-5 to TRBJ1-4; D is uncertain. The CDR3 covers 13 residues. Trimming pared 0 bases from V and 8 bases from J, leaving 7 bases between. The V gene's germline CDR1 is MNHEY and CDR2 SVGAGI. CDR3 amino acids: CASSYSSGEKLFF. The CDR3 DNA sequence: TGTGCCAGCAGTTACTCGTCTGGGGAAAAACTGTTTTTT.